The source of this TCR beta chain is a study of blood T cells in healthy people across ages. Study-level information: Every two T cells gave about one barcoded beta molecule via template switching.

As to this clonotype: Antigen specificity is unknown.

The CDR3 runs to 16 residues. Trimming pared 0 bases from V and 3 bases from J, leaving 15 bases between. Germline assignment: CDR1 SGHDT and CDR2 YYEEEE. Study findings and constraints: Both naive CD4+ cell counts and diversity were greater in long-lived donors than in aged donors.

Primed by a sample-barcoded 5' primer and a J-beta primer mix, a second PCR proceeded for roughly 6 to 12 cycles. Per-sample output comprised a minimum of 2.5 million paired-end reads containing CDR3. A single record per CDR3 protein comes from TCRdb applying MiXCR to the 5' RACE reads. The sample yields about 1.5 million distinct CDR3 sequences, roughly 43% seen once. This receptor was identified in a woman aged 18-29 years in good health. The genes are TRBV5-6 and TRBJ1-1, with D unresolved. Material: blood. The CDR3 loop is CASSLAGIPGDTEAFF. The CDR3 bases are TGTGCCAGCAGCTTGGCCGGGATCCCCGGGGACACTGAAGCTTTCTTT.